The 17 T cell receptor beta chains in this list originate from one sample, sequenced in a study of T cell repertoires in cytomegalovirus infection. Antigens for these TCRs are unknown. TCRdb re-called the reads with MiXCR, one entry per CDR3 protein. The sample consists of 800,000 to 950,000 distinct CDR3 sequences, less than 35% of them appearing once. The sample here was cultured CD8+ T cells from PBMCs, taken from culture after CMV antigen stimulation. All receptors derive from a human donor in good health (CMV status not recorded). Some clones in this sample may be carry-over from other donors' samples.

The chain uses TRBV5-6 and TRBJ2-1; D is possibly TRBD1 or TRBD2 (5 bases each). CDR3 length: 15 residues. In germline, CDR1 is SGHDT, CDR2 YYEEEE. Trimming pared 0 bases from V and 2 bases from J, leaving 9 bases between. CDR3 nucleotide sequence: TGTGCCAGCAGCTTGGAACTAGGGGCCTACAATGAGCAGTTCTTC. Its translation is CASSLELGAYNEQFF.

This clonotype came up a few times. V is TRBV9 and J is TRBJ2-3, with a tentative D call TRBD2 (5 bases). Looked up from germline, CDR1 is SGDLS and CDR2 is YYNGEE. Trimming pared 3 bases from V and 0 bases from J, leaving 11 bases between. The CDR3 loop spans 15 amino acids. CDR3 in amino acids: CASSASRVSTDTQYF. The CDR3 nucleotides are TGTGCCAGCAGCGCGTCGAGGGTTAGCACAGATACGCAGTATTTT.

V gene TRBV12-5 combines with J gene TRBJ2-2; the match to TRBD2 covers 8 bases. V shed 6 bases and J 1 base; nucleotides not matched to a gene: 7. Germline V CDR1 and CDR2: LGHNT, FRNRAP. The CDR3 is 16 residues long. CDR3 DNA: TGTGCTAGTGGCGACTGGCTAGCGGGGAACACCGGGGAGCTGTTTTTT. Residues: CASGDWLAGNTGELFF. Supplemented by reference TRBV12-5 and TRBJ2-2, the full variable domain reads DARVTQTPRHKVTEMGQEVTMRCQPILGHNTVFWYRQTMMQGLELLAYFRNRAPLDDSGMPKDRFSAEMPDATLATLKIQPSEPRDSAVYFCASGDWLAGNTGELFFGEGSRLTVL.

The V and J genes are TRBV23-1 and TRBJ1-4, with D possibly being TRBD1 (5 bases). TRBV23-1 is marked as an open reading frame, function uncertain. V shed 4 bases and J shed 1 base, with 16 bases lying between them. The CDR3 is 17 residues long. As DNA, the CDR3 is TGCGCCAGCAGTCTAAATGAACGGGGGAAAACTAATGAAAAACTGTTTTTT. It specifies CASSLNERGKTNEKLFF.

This clonotype was detected only a few times. The chain recombines TRBV11-3 with TRBJ2-3; TRBD2 is a possible D gene (6 bases). V was cut by 8 bases and J by 5 bases, with 14 bases left in between. Per germline, CDR1 SGHNT and CDR2 YENEEA. The CDR3 length is 13 residues. CDR3 sequence: CASSGEYRDTQYF. The CDR3 nucleotides are TGTGCCAGCTCGGGAGAGTATAGAGATACGCAGTATTTT.

V and J are TRBV14 and TRBJ1-1; D is unresolved. The CDR3 totals 14 residues. Germline-derived CDR1 and CDR2 are SGHDN and FVKESK. V was clipped by 6 bases and J by 1 base, with 12 bases between them. CDR3 region: CASRLGWGNTEAFF. In DNA, the CDR3 is TGTGCCAGCAGACTCGGGTGGGGGAACACTGAAGCTTTCTTT.

The J gene is TRBJ1-1, the V gene TRBV29-1; TRBD1 matches at 9 bases. CDR1 SQVTM and CDR2 ANQGSEA come from the germline V gene. CDR3 length: 11 amino acids. Unmatched junction bases numbered 4, after V lost 4 bases and J lost 10 bases. The CDR3 reads CSVVTGGLAFF. The CDR3 DNA is TGCAGCGTTGTTACAGGGGGCTTAGCTTTCTTT. Full variable domain (rest looked up from reference TRBV29-1 and TRBJ1-1): SAVISQKPSRDICQRGTSLTIQCQVDSQVTMMFWYRQQPGQSLTLIATANQGSEATYESGFVIDKFPISRPNLTFSTLTVSNMSPEDSSIYLCSVVTGGLAFFGQGTRLTVV.

The chain combines TRBV20-1 with TRBJ2-2; TRBD1 is a possible D gene (5 bases). V was cut by 0 bases and J by 0 bases, with 14 bases left in between. Looked up from germline, CDR1 is DFQATT and CDR2 is SNEGSKA (reference sequence). This CDR3 has 17 residues. In DNA, the CDR3 is TGCAGTGCTAGAGATCAGACAGCCCAAACGAACACCGGGGAGCTGTTTTTT. Protein sequence: CSARDQTAQTNTGELFF.

The chain combines TRBV7-6 with TRBJ1-1; TRBD1 is a possible D gene (5 bases). The germline V and J ends were trimmed by 0 bases and 5 bases, with 16 bases remaining between them. The germline gives CDR1 SGHVS, CDR2 FNYEAQ. The CDR3 totals 16 residues. This chain's CDR3 is CASSLAHRGVVTEAFF. The CDR3, as DNA: TGTGCCAGCAGCTTAGCGCATCGAGGGGTGGTAACTGAAGCTTTCTTT.

A remark on this clonotype: At one of its ends the junction is not consistent with the germline gene, which may arise from a read error. The gene calls are TRBV7-6 and TRBJ2-1; 9 nucleotides align to TRBD2. Germline CDR1 reads SGHVS; CDR2 reads FNYEAQ. This CDR3 region has 14 residues. CDR3 in DNA: TGTGCCAACAGCTTAGCGGGGGCGTTCAATGAGCAGTTCTTC. Protein product: CANSLAGAFNEQFF.

V and J are TRBV6-8 and TRBJ1-2; D uncertain. The CDR3 sequence is 12 residues long. The germline CDR1 and CDR2 sequences are MNHGY and SAAAGT. The ends were cut back, 2 bases at V and 8 bases at J, with 9 bases in the middle. CDR3 residues: CASSYPSPGYTF. DNA for the CDR3: TGTGCCAGCAGTTACCCCTCGCCGGGCTACACCTTC.

This clonotype was seen more than once but under ten times. The rearrangement joins TRBV27 to TRBJ2-1; 10 nucleotides line up with TRBD1. There are 15 residues in the CDR3. Trimming removed 5 bases from V and 8 bases from J; junction bases left unmatched: 9. Germline CDR1 reads MNHEY; CDR2 reads SMNVEV (reference sequence). CDR3 sequence (DNA): TGTGCCAGCAGTCGGGGACAGGGGTTTTTCGATGAGCAGTTCTTC. Amino acid sequence: CASSRGQGFFDEQFF.

This clonotype has only a few counts. The rearrangement links TRBV5-1 to TRBJ2-1, with D uncertain. The CDR3 is 18 residues long. The germline V gene encodes CDR1 SGHRS and CDR2 YFSETQ. V shed 1 base and J shed 6 bases, with 23 bases lying between them. CDR3 sequence (DNA): TGCGCCAGCAGCTTGAACCGACTTACGGTGGTAATTGGCAATGAGCAGTTCTTC. Its protein is CASSLNRLTVVIGNEQFF.

V gene TRBV29-1 combines with J gene TRBJ2-5; D assignment may be TRBD1 or TRBD2 (5 bases each). Germline V gene sequence: CDR1 SQVTM, CDR2 ANQGSEA. This CDR3 spans 13 amino acids. Trimming shortened V by 6 bases and J by 2 bases, and 13 bases separated the two germline ends. The DNA of the CDR3 is TGCAGCGTGGACCGGGACGGACAAGAGACCCAGTACTTC. As protein: CSVDRDGQETQYF. Based on the CDR3 plus reference TRBV29-1 and TRBJ2-5, the full variable domain is SAVISQKPSRDICQRGTSLTIQCQVDSQVTMMFWYRQQPGQSLTLIATANQGSEATYESGFVIDKFPISRPNLTFSTLTVSNMSPEDSSIYLCSVDRDGQETQYFGPGTRLLVL.

This clonotype was detected many times. The rearrangement links TRBV7-8 to TRBJ2-3; TRBD2 aligns across 12 bases. Trimming took 2 bases from V and 3 from J; bases not matched to a gene: 6. Germline V gene sequence: CDR1 SGHVS, CDR2 FQNEAQ. The CDR3 loop spans 17 amino acids. In DNA form, the CDR3 reads TGTGCCAGCAGCTTAACACTAGCGGGGGGATCGACAGATACGCAGTATTTT. This sequence encodes CASSLTLAGGSTDTQYF.

This clonotype was seen a few times. The chain joins TRBV5-6 to TRBJ2-1, with D unresolved. CDR1 and CDR2 (germline): SGHDT, YYEEEE. This CDR3 has 13 residues. V was cut by 4 bases and J by 5 bases, with 10 bases left in between. CDR3 sequence reads: CASSRWVDNEQFF. The CDR3 region has the DNA TGTGCCAGCAGCCGATGGGTAGACAATGAGCAGTTCTTC. The full variable domain, in which reference TRBV5-6 and TRBJ2-1 provide the parts outside the CDR3, is DAGVTQSPTHLIKTRGQQVTLRCSPKSGHDTVSWYQQALGQGPQFIFQYYEEEERQRGNFPDRFSGHQFPNYSSELNVNALLLGDSALYLCASSRWVDNEQFFGPGTRLTVL.

The gene calls are TRBV12-3 or TRBV12-4 and TRBJ1-2; no reliable D call. The CDR3 has 13 residues. The V end lost 3 bases, the J end lost 7 bases, and 12 bases lay between the germline ends. The CDR3 sequence: CASSFSPGSGYTF. The CDR3 DNA follows: TGTGCCAGCAGTTTTTCCCCCGGCAGTGGCTACACCTTC.